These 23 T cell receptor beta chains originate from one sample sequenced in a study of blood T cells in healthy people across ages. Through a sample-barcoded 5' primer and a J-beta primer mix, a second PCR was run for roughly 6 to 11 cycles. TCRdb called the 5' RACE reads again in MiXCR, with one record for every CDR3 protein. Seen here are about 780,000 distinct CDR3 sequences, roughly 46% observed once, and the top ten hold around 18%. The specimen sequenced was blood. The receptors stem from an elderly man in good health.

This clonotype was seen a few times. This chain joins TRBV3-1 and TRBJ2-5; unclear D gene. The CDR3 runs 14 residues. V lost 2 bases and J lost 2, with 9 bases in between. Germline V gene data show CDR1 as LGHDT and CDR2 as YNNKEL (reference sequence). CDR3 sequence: CASSQRNLQETQYF. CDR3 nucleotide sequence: TGTGCCAGCAGCCAACGGAACTTACAAGAGACCCAGTACTTC.

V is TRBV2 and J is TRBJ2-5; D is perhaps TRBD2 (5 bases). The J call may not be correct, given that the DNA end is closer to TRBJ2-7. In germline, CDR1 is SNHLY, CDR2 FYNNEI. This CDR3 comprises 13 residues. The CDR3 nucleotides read TGTGCCAGCGGCCAAGTCGAGAGGGACGAGCAGTACTTC. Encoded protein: CASGQVERDEQYF.

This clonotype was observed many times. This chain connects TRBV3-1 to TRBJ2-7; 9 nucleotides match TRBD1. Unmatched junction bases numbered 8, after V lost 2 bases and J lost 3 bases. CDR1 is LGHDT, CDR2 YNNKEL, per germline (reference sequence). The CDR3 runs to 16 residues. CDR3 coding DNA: TGTGCCAGCAGCCAAACCACCGGGACAGGGAACTACGAGCAGTACTTC. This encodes CASSQTTGTGNYEQYF.

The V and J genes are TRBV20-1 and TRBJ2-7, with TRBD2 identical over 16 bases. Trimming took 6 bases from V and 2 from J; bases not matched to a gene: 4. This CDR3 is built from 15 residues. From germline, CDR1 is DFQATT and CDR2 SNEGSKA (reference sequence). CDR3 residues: CSAAGTSGRAYEQYF. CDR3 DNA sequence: TGCAGTGCGGCCGGGACTAGCGGGAGGGCCTACGAGCAGTACTTC.

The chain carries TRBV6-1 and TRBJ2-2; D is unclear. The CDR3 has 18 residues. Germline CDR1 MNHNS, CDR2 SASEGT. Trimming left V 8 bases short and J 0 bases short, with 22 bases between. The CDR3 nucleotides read TGTGCCAGCCCTGACCCCTCCGCAATGTTCGCGAACACCGGGGAGCTGTTTTTT. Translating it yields CASPDPSAMFANTGELFF.

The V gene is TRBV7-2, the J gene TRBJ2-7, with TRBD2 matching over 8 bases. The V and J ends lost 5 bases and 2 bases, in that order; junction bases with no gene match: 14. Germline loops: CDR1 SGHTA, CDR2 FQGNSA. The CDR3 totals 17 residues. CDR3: CASSQGRGGRPPYEQYF. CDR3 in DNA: TGTGCCAGCAGCCAGGGCCGGGGCGGGAGGCCCCCCTACGAGCAGTACTTC.

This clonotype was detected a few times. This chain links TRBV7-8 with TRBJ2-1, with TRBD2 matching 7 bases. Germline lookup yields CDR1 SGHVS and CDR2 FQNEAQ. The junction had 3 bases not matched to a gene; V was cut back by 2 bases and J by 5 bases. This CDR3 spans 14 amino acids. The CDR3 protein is CASSLLAANNEQFF. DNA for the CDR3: TGTGCCAGCAGCTTACTAGCGGCTAACAATGAGCAGTTCTTC.

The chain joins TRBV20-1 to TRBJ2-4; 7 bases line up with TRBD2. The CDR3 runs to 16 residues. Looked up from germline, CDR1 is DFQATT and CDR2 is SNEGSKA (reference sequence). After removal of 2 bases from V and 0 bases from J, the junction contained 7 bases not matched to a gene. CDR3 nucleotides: TGCAGTGCTAGACCTGGACTAGACCTAGCCAAAAACATTCAGTACTTC. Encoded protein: CSARPGLDLAKNIQYF.

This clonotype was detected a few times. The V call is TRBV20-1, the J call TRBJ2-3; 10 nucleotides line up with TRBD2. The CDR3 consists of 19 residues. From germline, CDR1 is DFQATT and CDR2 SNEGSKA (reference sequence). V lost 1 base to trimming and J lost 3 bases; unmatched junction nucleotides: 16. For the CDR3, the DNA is TGCAGTGCTAGAGCACTGCTACTAGCGGGAAAGGGGGGGACAGATACGCAGTATTTT. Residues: CSARALLLAGKGGTDTQYF.

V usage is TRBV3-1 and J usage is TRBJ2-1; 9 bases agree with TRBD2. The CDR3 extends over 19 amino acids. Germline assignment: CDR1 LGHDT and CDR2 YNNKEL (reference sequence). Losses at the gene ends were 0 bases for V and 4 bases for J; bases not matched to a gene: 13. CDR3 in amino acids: CASSQDRRWGTSGYNEQFF. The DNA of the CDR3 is TGTGCCAGCAGCCAAGATCGTAGGTGGGGAACTAGCGGGTACAATGAGCAGTTCTTC.

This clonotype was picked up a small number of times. The DNA of the CDR3 is TGTGCCAGCAGTACCGGGACGGTAACCACAGATACGCAGTATTTT. Protein sequence: CASSTGTVTTDTQYF. The gene calls are TRBV11-2 and TRBJ2-3; D could derive from TRBD1 or TRBD2 (5 bases each). The germline CDR1 and CDR2 sequences are SGHAT and FQNNGV. The CDR3 has 15 amino acids. The V gene lost 6 bases and the J gene lost 2 bases, with 15 bases spanning the gap.

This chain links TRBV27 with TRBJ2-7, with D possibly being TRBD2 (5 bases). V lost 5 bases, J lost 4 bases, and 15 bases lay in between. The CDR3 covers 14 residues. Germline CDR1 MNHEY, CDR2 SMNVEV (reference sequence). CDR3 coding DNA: TGTGCCAGCAGTCCCGTTCAAGGGAGATACGAGCAGTACTTC. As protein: CASSPVQGRYEQYF.

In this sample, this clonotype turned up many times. CDR3 in amino acids: CASRASGSYNEQFF. CDR3 DNA sequence: TGTGCCAGCAGGGCTAGCGGGAGCTACAATGAGCAGTTCTTC. V and J are TRBV6-2 or TRBV6-3 and TRBJ2-1, with TRBD2 identical over 10 bases. Germline-derived CDR1 and CDR2 are MNHEY and SVGEGT. This CDR3 contains 14 residues. J lost 3 bases, V lost 6 bases, and 2 bases had no gene match.

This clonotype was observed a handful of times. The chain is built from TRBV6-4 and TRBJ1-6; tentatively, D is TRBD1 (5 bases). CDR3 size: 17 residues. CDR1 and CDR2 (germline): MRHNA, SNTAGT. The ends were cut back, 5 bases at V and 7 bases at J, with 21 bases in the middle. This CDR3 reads CASSNVEDGAGNSPLHF. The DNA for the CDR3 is TGTGCCAGCAGTAACGTGGAAGATGGGGCAGGGAATTCACCCCTCCACTTT.

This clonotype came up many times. CDR3 nucleotides: TGTGCCAGCAGCCCAAGACCCGCCAAGGCAACTAATGAAAAACTGTTTTTT. This translates into CASSPRPAKATNEKLFF. The V gene is TRBV6-2 or TRBV6-3, the J gene TRBJ1-4; D gene uncertain. Germline V gives CDR1 MNHEY, CDR2 SVGEGT. The CDR3 contains 17 residues. The V end was cut by 6 bases, the J end by 0 bases, with 17 bases between.

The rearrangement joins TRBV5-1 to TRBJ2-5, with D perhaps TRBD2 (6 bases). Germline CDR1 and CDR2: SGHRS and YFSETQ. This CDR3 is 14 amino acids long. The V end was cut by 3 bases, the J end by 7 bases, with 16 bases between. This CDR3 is CASSSGLQTGTQYF. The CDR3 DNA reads TGCGCCAGCAGCTCGGGACTGCAGACCGGGACCCAGTACTTC.

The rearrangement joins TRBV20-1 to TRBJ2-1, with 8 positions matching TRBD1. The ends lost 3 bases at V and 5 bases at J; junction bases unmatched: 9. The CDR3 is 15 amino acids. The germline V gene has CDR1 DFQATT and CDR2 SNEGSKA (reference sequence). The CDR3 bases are TGCAGTGCTAGGGATGGACAGGGCGACCACAATGAGCAGTTCTTC. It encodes CSARDGQGDHNEQFF.

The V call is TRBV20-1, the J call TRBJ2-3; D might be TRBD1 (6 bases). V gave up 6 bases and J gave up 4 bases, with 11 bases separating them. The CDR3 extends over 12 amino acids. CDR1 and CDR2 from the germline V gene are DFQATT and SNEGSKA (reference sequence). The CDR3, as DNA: TGCAGTGCGGGGGCAGGGTCAGATACGCAGTATTTT. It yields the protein CSAGAGSDTQYF.

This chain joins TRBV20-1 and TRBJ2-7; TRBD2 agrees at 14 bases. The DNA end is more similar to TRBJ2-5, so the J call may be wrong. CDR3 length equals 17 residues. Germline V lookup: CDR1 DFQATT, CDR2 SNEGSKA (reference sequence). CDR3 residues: CSARDRLAGGPWETQYF. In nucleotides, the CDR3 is TGCAGTGCTAGAGATCGACTAGCGGGAGGGCCGTGGGAGACCCAGTACTTC.

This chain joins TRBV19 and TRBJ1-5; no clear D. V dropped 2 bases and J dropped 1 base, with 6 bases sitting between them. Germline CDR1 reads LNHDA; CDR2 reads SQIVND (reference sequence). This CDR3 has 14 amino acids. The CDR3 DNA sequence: TGTGCCAGTAGTATAACCGGGAGCAATCAGCCCCAGCATTTT. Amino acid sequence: CASSITGSNQPQHF.

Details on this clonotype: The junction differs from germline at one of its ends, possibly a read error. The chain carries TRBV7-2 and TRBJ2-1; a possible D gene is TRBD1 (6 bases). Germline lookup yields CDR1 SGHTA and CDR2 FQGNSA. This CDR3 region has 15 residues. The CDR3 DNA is TGTGCCTGCAGCTTGTCAGGGGCAACCTACAATGAGCAGTTCTTC. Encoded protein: CACSLSGATYNEQFF.

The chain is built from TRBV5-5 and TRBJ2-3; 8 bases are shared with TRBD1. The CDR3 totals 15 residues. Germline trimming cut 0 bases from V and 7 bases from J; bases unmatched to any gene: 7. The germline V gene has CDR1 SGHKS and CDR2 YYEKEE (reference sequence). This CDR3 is CASSLEGDRFYTQYF. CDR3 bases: TGTGCCAGCAGCTTGGAAGGGGACAGGTTTTATACGCAGTATTTT.

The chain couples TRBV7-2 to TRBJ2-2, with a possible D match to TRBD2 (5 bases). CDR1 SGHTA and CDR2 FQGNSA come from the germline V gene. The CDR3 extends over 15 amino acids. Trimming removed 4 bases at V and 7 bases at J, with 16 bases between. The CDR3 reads CASSWSGPEHGELFF. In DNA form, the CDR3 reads TGTGCCAGCAGCTGGAGCGGCCCAGAACACGGGGAGCTGTTTTTT.